This entry is about one T cell receptor (beta chain). Its antigen is undetermined. Via MiXCR, TCRdb re-called the reads, giving one row per CDR3 protein. The repertoire holds some 700,000 distinct CDR3 sequences, with 35% to 45% as singletons. In germline, CDR1 is MGHRA, CDR2 YSYEKL. The CDR3 covers 14 residues. Trimming stripped 1 base from V and 3 bases from J, with 9 bases between. The sample originates from a study of T cell repertoires in cytomegalovirus infection. Whole-study findings and limits: Carriers of CMV plus the relevant HLA were identified by cumulative public TCR beta family frequency.

The sequence came from a human donor in good health (CMV status not recorded). Some clones in this sample may be carry-over from other donors' samples. The sequenced sample consisted of PBMCs. This chain joins TRBV4-1 and TRBJ1-2; the D is unclear. The CDR3, as DNA: TGCGCCAGCAGCCAAGGGCCTGGGCACTATGGCTACACCTTC. It codes for CASSQGPGHYGYTF.